This TCR beta chain was profiled in a study of glioma-infiltrating T cells. The CDR3 runs to 15 residues. From germline, CDR1 is MNHEY and CDR2 SVGEGT. This clonotype was observed at least ten times. The junction does not match germline at one end; this may be a read error. Using RNA template, CDR3s of TCR alpha and beta were amplified with iRepertoire arm-PCR. MiXCR, run by TCRdb on the multiplex PCR reads, gives a single entry per CDR3 protein. The repertoire includes some 190,000 distinct CDR3 sequences, more than 30% of them detected once, and roughly a fifth sits in the top ten. This TCR came from a human donor with low-grade glioma or glioblastoma, undergoing nonglioma brain surgery, or in good health (not recorded which). Sample: glioma tissue, nonneoplastic brain tissue, or PBMCs (not recorded which). The chain employs TRBV6-2 or TRBV6-3 and TRBJ2-7; a weak D match, TRBD1 (7 bases). Here the CDR3 DNA reads TGTGCCAGCAGTGACTCAGGGGGGAGCTCCTACGAGCAGTACTTC. Protein product: CASSDSGGSSYEQYF.